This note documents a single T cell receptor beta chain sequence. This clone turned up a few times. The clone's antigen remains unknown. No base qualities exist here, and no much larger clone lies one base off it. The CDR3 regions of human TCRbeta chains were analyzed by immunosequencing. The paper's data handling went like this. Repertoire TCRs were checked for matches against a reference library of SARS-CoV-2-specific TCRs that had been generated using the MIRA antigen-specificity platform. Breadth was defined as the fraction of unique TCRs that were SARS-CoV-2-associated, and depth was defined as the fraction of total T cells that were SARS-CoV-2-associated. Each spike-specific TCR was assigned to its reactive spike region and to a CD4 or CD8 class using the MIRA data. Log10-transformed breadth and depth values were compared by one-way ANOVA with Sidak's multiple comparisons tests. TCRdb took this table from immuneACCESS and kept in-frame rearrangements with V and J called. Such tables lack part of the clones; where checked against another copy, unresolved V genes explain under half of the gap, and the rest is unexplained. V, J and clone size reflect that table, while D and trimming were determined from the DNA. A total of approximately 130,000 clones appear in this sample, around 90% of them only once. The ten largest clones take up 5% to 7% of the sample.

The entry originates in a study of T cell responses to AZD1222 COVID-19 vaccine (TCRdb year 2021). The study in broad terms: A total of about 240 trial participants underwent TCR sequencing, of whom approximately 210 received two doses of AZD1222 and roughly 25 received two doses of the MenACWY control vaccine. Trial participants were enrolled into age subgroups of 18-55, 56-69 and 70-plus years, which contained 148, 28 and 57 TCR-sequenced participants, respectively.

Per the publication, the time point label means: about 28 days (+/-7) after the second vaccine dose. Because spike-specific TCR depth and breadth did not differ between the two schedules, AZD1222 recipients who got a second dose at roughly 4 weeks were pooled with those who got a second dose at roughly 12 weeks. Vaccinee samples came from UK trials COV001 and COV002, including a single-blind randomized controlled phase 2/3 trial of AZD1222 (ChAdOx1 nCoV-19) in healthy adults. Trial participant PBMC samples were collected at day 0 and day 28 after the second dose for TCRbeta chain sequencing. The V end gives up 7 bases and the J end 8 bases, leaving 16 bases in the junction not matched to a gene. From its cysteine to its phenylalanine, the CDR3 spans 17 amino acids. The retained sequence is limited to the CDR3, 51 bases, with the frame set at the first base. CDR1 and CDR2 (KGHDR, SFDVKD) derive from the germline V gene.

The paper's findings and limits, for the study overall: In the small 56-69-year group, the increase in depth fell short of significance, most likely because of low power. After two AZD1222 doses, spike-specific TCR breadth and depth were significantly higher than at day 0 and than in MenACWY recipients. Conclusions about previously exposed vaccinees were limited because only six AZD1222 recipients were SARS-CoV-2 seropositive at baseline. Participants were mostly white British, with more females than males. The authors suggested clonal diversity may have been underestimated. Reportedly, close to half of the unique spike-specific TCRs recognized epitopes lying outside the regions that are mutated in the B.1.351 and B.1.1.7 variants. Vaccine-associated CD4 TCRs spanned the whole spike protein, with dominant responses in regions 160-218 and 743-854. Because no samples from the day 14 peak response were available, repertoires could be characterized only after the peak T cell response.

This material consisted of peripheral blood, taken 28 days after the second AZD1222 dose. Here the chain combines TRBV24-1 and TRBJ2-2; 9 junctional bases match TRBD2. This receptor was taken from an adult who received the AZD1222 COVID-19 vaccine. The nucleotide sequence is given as TGTGCCACCAGCATGTCCGGGACTAGCTCAAGGGCGGGGGAGCTGTTTTTT. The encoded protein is CATSMSGTSSRAGELFF.